Listed here are 2 T cell receptor beta chains from one sample, sequenced in a study of OX40 agonist ivuxolimab in advanced cancers. The method was immunoSEQ multiplex PCR; TCRdb's version includes in-frame clones alone and lacks a portion of them. The sample yields 75,000 to 95,000 clones, about 90% seen once. The sample consisted of CD4+ or CD8+ T cells sorted from blood, taken in a trial of the OX40 agonist ivuxolimab. The source is an adult with an advanced solid tumor such as melanoma, head and neck, liver or kidney cancer.

The chain links TRBV19 to TRBJ1-5; perhaps TRBD1 as D (6 bases). The V and J ends lost 7 bases and 4 bases respectively, with 14 bases between them. This CDR3 contains 14 residues. Germline V gene lookup returns CDR1 LNHDA and CDR2 SQIVND (reference sequence). The CDR3 protein is CASTPEGGNQPQHF. CDR3 coding DNA: TGTGCCAGTACCCCGGAAGGGGGTAATCAGCCCCAGCATTTT.

The chain recombines TRBV4-3 with TRBJ2-2, with D possibly matching TRBD1 (6 bases). Per the germline V gene, CDR1 is LGHNA and CDR2 is YSLEER. V lost 0 bases, J lost 4 bases, and 12 bases lay in between. The CDR3 runs to 16 residues. The CDR3 region has the DNA TGCGCCAGCAGCCAAGATGTGGGGGCAGGCACCGGGGAGCTGTTTTTT. Translated: CASSQDVGAGTGELFF.